This TCR beta chain was identified during a study of response to subunit inactivated influenza vaccine. The CDR3 runs to 13 residues. With 1 base removed from V and 9 bases from J, the gap between germline ends came to 12 bases. CDR1 is SGHVS and CDR2 is FQNEAQ in the germline V gene. TCRdb reanalysed the RT-PCR reads using MiXCR and keeps one entry per CDR3 protein. The sample yields about 570,000 distinct CDR3 sequences, about 11% seen once. These data also featured in a second study, about T cells expressing NK-cell markers. As that report states: UMI-tagged 5'RACE template switching yielded the TCR beta cDNA. The CD3+CD56-NKG2C+ fraction of a few donors was also led by these clonotypes.

V and J are TRBV7-8 and TRBJ2-5, with D unclear. This receptor was obtained from a man aged 50-60 years who received an inactivated influenza vaccine. This specimen consisted of PBMCs from blood, obtained on the day of vaccination. CDR3: CASSLGVSQAQYF. In DNA form, the CDR3 reads TGTGCCAGCAGCTTAGGTGTCTCCCAGGCCCAGTACTTC.